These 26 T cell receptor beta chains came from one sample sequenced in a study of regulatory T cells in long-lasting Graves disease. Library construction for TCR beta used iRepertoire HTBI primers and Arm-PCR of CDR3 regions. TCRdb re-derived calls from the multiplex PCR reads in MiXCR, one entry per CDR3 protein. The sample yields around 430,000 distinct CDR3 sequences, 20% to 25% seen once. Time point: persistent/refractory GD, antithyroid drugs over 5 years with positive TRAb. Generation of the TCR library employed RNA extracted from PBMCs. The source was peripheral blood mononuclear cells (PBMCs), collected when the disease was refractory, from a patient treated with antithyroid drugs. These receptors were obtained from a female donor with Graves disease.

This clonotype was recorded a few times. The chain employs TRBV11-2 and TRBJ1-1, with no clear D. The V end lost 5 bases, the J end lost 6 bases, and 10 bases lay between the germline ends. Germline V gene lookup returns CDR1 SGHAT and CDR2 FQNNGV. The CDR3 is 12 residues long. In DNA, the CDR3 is TGTGCCAGCAGCCCCCACCGGGCTGAAGCTTTCTTT. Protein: CASSPHRAEAFF.

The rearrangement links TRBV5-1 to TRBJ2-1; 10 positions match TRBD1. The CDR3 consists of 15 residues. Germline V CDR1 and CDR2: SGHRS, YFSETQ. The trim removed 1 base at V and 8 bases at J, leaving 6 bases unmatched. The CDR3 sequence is CASSLLRTGGDEQFF. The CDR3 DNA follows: TGCGCCAGCAGCTTGCTAAGGACAGGGGGTGATGAGCAGTTCTTC.

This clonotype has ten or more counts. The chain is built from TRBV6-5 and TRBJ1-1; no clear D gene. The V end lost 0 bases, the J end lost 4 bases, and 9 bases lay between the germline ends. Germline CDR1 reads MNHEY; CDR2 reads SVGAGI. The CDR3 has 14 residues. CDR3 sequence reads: CASSYSMVLTEAFF. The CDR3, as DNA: TGTGCCAGCAGTTACTCTATGGTCCTCACTGAAGCTTTCTTT.

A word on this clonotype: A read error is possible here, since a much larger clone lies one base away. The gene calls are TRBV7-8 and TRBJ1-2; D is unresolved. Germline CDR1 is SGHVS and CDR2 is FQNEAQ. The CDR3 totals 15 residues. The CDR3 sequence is CASSPQRFNNYGYAF. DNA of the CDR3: TGTGCCAGCAGCCCCCAGCGGTTTAATAACTATGGCTACGCCTTC.

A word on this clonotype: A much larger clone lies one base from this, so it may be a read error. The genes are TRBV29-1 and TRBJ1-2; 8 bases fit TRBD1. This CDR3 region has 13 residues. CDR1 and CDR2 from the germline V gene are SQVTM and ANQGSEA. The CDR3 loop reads CSVVDRGDYGYIF. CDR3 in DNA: TGCAGCGTCGTTGACAGGGGAGATTATGGCTACATCTTC.

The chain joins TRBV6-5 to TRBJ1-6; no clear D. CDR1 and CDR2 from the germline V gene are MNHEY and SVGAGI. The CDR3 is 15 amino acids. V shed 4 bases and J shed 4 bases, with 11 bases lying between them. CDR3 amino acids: CASSSRHLYNSPLHF. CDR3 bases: TGTGCCAGCAGTTCCAGACACCTATATAATTCACCCCTCCACTTT.

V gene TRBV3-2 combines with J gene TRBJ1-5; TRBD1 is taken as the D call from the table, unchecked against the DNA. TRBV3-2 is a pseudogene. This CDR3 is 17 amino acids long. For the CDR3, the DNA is TGTGCCAGCACTATGCTCAGCGCCCACACGACGGGACAGCCCCAGCATTTT. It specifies CASTMLSAHTTGQPQHF.

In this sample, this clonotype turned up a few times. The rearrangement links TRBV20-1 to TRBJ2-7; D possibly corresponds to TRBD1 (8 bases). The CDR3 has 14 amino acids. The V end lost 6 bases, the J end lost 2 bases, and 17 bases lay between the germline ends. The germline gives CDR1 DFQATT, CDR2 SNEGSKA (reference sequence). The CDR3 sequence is CSAPPQGGAYEQYF. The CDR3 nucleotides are TGCAGTGCCCCTCCACAGGGGGGGGCCTACGAGCAGTACTTC.

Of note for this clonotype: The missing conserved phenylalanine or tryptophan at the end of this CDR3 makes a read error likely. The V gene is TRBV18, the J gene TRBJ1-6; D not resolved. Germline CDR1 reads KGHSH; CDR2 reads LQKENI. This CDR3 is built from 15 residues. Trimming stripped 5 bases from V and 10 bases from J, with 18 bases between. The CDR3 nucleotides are TGTGCCAGCTCAGGAGAGCGGACCTCAGGCTCACCCCTCCACCTT. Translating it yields CASSGERTSGSPLHL.

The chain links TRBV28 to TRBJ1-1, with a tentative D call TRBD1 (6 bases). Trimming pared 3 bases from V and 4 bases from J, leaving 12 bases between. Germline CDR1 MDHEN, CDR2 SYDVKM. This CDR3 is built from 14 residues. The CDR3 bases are TGTGCCAGCAGTTTCACCGGGGGGCCCACTGAAGCTTTCTTT. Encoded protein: CASSFTGGPTEAFF.

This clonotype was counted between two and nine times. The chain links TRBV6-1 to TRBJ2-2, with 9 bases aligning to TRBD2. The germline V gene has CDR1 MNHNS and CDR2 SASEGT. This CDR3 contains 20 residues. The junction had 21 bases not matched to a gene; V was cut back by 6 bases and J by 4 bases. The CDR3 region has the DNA TGTGCCAGCAGGGGCCTTAGCGGGGGAACCGCCGGAGGTCCCACCGGGGAGCTGTTTTTT. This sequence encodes CASRGLSGGTAGGPTGELFF.

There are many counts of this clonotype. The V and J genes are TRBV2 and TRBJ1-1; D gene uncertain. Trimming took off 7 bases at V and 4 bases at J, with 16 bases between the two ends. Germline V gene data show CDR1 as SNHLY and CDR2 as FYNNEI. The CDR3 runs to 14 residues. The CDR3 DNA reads TGTGCCAGCACCCCGGGAGGAGGTGGCACTGAAGCTTTCTTT. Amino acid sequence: CASTPGGGGTEAFF.

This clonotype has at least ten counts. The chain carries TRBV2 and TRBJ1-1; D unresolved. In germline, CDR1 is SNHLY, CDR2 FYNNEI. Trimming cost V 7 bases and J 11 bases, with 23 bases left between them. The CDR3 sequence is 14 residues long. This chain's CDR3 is CASITFMEQFMAFF. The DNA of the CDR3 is TGTGCCAGCATTACCTTCATGGAACAGTTTATGGCTTTCTTT.

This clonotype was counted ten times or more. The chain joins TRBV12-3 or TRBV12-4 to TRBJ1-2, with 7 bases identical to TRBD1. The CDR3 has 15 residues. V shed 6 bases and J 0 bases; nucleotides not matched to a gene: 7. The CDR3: CASSAPGTANYGYTF. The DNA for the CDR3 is TGTGCCAGCAGCGCCCCCGGGACAGCTAACTATGGCTACACCTTC.

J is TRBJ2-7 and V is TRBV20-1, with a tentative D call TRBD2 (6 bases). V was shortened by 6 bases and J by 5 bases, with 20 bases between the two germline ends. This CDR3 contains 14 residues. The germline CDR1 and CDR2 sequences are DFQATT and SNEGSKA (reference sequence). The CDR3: CSASGGDLKDEQYF. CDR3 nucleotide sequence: TGCAGTGCCTCCGGCGGGGACCTAAAAGACGAGCAGTACTTC.

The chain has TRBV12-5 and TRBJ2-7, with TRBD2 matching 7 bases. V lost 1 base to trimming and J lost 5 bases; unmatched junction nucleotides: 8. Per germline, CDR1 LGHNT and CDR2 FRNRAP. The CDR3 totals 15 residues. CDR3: CASGLGWGGVHEQYF. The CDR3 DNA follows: TGTGCTAGTGGTTTGGGTTGGGGGGGAGTCCACGAGCAGTACTTC.

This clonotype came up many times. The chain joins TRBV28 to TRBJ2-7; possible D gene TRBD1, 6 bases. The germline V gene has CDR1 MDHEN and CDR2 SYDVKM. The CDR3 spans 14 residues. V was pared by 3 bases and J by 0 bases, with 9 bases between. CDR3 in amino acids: CASSLPTGSYEQYF. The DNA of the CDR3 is TGTGCCAGCAGTTTGCCGACAGGCTCCTACGAGCAGTACTTC.

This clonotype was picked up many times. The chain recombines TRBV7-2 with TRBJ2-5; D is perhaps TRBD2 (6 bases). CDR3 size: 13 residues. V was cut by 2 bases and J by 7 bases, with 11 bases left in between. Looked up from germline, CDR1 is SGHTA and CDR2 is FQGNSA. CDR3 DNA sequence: TGTGCCAGCAGCTTAACTGAGGAGGGGACCCAGTACTTC. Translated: CASSLTEEGTQYF.

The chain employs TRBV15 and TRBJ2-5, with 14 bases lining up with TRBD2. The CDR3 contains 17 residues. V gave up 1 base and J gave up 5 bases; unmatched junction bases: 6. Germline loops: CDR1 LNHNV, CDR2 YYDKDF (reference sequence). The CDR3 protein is CATSRGGLAGVGETQYF. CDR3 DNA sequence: TGTGCCACCAGCAGAGGGGGACTAGCGGGAGTAGGGGAGACCCAGTACTTC.

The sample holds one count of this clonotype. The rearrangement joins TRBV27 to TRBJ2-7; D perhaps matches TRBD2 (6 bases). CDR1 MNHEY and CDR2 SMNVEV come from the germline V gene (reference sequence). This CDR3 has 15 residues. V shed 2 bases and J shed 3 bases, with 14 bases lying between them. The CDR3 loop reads CASSLRVAAGYEQYF. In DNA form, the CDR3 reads TGTGCCAGCAGTTTACGGGTAGCGGCCGGCTACGAGCAGTACTTC.

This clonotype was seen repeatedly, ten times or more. CDR3 residues: CASSEATGELFF. The CDR3 bases are TGTGCCAGCAGTGAAGCCACCGGGGAGCTGTTTTTT. The rearrangement uses TRBV2 and TRBJ2-2; no clear D. The ends were cut back, 0 bases at V and 4 bases at J, with 0 bases in the middle. Germline loops: CDR1 SNHLY, CDR2 FYNNEI. The CDR3 covers 12 residues.

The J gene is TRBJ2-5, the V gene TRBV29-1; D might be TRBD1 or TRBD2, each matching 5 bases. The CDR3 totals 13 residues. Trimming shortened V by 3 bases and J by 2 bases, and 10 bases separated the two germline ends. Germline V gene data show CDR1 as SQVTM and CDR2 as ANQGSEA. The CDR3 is CSVDPGQQETQYF. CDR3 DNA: TGCAGCGTTGATCCGGGGCAACAAGAGACCCAGTACTTC.

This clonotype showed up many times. CDR3 DNA: TGTGCCAGCAGCGTACCCCGGGGCCCGAGGGCTTTCTTT. Protein product: CASSVPRGPRAFF. V usage is TRBV7-2 and J usage is TRBJ1-1; D is possibly TRBD1 (5 bases). Germline V gene lookup returns CDR1 SGHTA and CDR2 FQGNSA. This CDR3 has 13 amino acids. V lost 5 bases, J lost 11 bases, and 18 bases lay in between.

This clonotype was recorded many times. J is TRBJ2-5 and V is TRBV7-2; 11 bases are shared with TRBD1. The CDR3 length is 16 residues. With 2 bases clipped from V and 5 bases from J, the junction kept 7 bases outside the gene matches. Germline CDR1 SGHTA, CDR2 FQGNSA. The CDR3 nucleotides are TGTGCCAGCAGCTTACAGGGACAGGGGGTGGGTGAGACCCAGTACTTC. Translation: CASSLQGQGVGETQYF.

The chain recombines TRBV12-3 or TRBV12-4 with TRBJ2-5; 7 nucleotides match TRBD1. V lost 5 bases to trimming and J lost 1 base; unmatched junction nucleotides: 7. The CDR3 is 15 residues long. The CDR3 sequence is CASSSRDRSQETQYF. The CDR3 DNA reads TGTGCCAGCAGTAGCCGGGACAGATCCCAAGAGACCCAGTACTTC.

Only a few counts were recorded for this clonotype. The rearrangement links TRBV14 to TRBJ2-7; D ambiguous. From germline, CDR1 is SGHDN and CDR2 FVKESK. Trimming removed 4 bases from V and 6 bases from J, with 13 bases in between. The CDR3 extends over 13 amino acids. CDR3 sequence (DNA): TGTGCCAGCAGCCTACAAAGAACCGCCGAGCAGTACTTC. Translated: CASSLQRTAEQYF.